This T cell receptor (beta chain) was recorded in a study of T cell responses to AZD1222 COVID-19 vaccine. Germline assignment: CDR1 SGDLS and CDR2 YYNGEE. With 3 bases clipped from V and 3 bases from J, the junction kept 3 bases outside the gene matches. This CDR3 spans 14 amino acids. Worth noting for this clone: Its antigen is currently unknown.

Findings of the study overall: Spike was spanned by vaccine-associated CD4 TCRs, which were dominant at 160-218 and 743-854. Most donors were white British and more were female, and clonal diversity was possibly underestimated. Sampling that yielded the repertoires occurred only after the peak T cell response. Only a handful of AZD1222 recipients tested seropositive at baseline.

Repertoires were generated with immunoSEQ multiplex PCR, while TCRdb's copy carries only in-frame clones and drops some. The sample consists of about 140,000 clones, roughly 88% of them appearing once. Sequences were derived from peripheral blood, sampled on day 0 of AZD1222 vaccination. The chain carries TRBV9 and TRBJ1-2; 9 nucleotides align to TRBD1. This receptor was taken from an adult in good health. CDR3: CASSARDRDYGYTF. DNA of the CDR3: TGTGCCAGCAGCGCTCGGGACAGGGACTATGGCTACACCTTC.